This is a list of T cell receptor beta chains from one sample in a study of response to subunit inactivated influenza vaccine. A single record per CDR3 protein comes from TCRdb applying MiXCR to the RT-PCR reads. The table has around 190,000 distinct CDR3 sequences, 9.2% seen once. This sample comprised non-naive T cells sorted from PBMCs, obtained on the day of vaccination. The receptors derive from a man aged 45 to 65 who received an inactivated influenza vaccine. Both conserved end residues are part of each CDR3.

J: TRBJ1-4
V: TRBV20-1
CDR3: CSARDPGGLFF

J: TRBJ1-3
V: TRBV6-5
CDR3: CASSYSWRGYGNTIYF

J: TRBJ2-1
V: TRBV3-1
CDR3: CASSQEFPGTGVVNEQFF

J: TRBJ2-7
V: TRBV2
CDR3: CASNAAFLYEQYF

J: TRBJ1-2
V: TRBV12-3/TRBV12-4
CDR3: CASAPGPKNYGYTF

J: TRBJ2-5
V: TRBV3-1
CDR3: CASSQDLGGSAETQYF

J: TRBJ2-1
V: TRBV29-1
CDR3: CSVEGLEGVYEQFF

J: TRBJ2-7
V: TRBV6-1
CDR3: CASSVGPLDGAYEQYF

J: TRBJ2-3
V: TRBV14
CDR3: CASSQVGHTQYF

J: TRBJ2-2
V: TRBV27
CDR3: CASMLAGGNTGELFF

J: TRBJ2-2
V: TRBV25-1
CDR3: CASSDSGVGELFF

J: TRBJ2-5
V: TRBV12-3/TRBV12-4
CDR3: CASSPSGKTQYF

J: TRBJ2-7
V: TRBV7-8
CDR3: CASSSTALLEQYF

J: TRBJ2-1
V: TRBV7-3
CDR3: CASSATGGGEQFF

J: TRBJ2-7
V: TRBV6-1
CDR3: CASSSTGIDEQYF

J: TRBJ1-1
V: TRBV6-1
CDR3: CASSPQDRGWAFF

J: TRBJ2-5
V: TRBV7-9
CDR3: CASSLRGAETQYF

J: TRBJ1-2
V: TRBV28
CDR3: CASSLSRGGHGYTF